This TCR beta chain was documented in a study of control samples from healthy donors and cancer patients. Trimming took 4 bases from V and 2 from J, leaving 14 bases between them. In germline, CDR1 is KGHDR, CDR2 SFDVKD. The length of the CDR3 is 16 residues. TCRdb's table, derived via immunoSEQ multiplex PCR, lists solely in-frame clones and lacks some. The sample comprises 55,000 to 85,000 clones, more than 70% of which are singletons, and under 3% rests with the top ten. The receptor's source is a woman in her fifties or sixties with head and neck cancer. The chain is built from TRBV24-1 and TRBJ2-1; the D is unclear. The sample comprised PBMCs. The CDR3 DNA follows: TGTGCCACCAGTGACGCACTGCCCTCGGCCTACAATGAGCAGTTCTTC. Amino acid sequence: CATSDALPSAYNEQFF.